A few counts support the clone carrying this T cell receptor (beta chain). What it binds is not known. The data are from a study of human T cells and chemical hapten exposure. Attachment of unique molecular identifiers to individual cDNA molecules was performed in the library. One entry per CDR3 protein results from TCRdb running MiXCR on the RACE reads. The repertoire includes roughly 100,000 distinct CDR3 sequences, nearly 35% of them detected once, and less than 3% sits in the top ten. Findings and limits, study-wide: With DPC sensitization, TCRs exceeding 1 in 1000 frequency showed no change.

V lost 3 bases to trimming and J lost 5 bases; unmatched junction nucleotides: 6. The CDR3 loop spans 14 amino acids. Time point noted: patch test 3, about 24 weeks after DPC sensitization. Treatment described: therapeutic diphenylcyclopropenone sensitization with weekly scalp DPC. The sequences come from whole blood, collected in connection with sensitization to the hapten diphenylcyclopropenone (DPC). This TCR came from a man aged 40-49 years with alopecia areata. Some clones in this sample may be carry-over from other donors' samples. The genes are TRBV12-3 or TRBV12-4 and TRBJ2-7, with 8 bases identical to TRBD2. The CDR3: CASSFSAGVDEQYV. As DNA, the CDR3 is TGTGCCAGCAGTTTTTCAGCGGGAGTAGACGAGCAGTACGTC.